The clone carrying this T cell receptor (beta chain) was observed at least ten times. Its antigen is unidentified. These data come from a study of T cells in Graves' hyperthyroidism and ophthalmopathy. Study results and limitations: A model using 13 V-J features told ophthalmopathy apart from stable hyperthyroidism. With a median lead of approximately six months before onset, the model predicted ophthalmopathy.

Patients aged 18 to 65 had newly diagnosed hyperthyroidism that had lasted under 2 months. It was uncontrolled infection, other autoimmune disease, pregnancy or lactation that excluded patients. Using RNA transcripts as the source, TCR beta CDR3 regions were amplified. Researchers ran a first-round RT-PCR on the TCR CDR3 using the HTBI primer set. TCRdb ran MiXCR on the multiplex PCR reads and lists one entry per CDR3 protein. There are about 360,000 distinct CDR3 sequences in the sample; less than 15% occur only once, and under 25% lies in the top ten. The CDR3 extends over 16 amino acids. Per germline, CDR1 MDHEN and CDR2 SYDVKM. The V segment lost 2 bases and the J segment 4 bases; nucleotides outside the gene matches: 6.

The sample was blood. The chain employs TRBV28 and TRBJ1-5; 9 bases fit TRBD1. The sequence derives from a man aged 30-40 years with Graves' hyperthyroidism that later progressed to Graves' ophthalmopathy. This chain's CDR3 is CASSLPPGTGNQPQHF. The CDR3 DNA sequence: TGTGCCAGCAGTTTACCGCCCGGGACAGGGAATCAGCCCCAGCATTTT. The complete variable domain, with remaining parts taken from reference TRBV28 and TRBJ1-5, reads DVKVTQSSRYLVKRTGEKVFLECVQDMDHENMFWYRQDPGLGLRLIYFSYDVKMKEKGDIPEGYSVSREKKERFSLILESASTNQTSMYLCASSLPPGTGNQPQHFGDGTRLSIL.